The 21 T cell receptor beta chains presented below share a single source sample, sequenced in a study of blood T cell repertoires in COVID-19 (dated by TCRdb to 2019 to 2021). Library preparation used the immunoSEQ multiplex PCR assay. TCRdb holds this immuneACCESS table with in-frame rearrangements only. Some clones are missing; in checked studies, unresolved V genes explain under half, and the rest has no known cause. This sample gives fewer than 200,000 clones in total; approximately 84% of them show up just once. The top ten hold approximately 5.4% of the sample. Sequenced: peripheral blood. The receptors were sampled from a woman aged 50 to 65 with COVID-19, enrolled during active disease.

This chain links TRBV6-4 with TRBJ1-1; perhaps TRBD1 as D (5 bases). This CDR3 comprises 13 residues. Germline V gene sequence: CDR1 MRHNA, CDR2 SNTAGT. Trimming pared 2 bases from V and 5 bases from J, leaving 9 bases between. Here the CDR3 reads CASSDGAGTEAFF. CDR3 nucleotide sequence: TGTGCCAGCAGTGACGGGGCCGGGACTGAAGCTTTCTTT.

This clone was observed once. The rearrangement links TRBV3-1 (or the pseudogene TRBV3-2) to TRBJ2-1; TRBD2 matches 11 bases. CDR1 LGHDT and CDR2 YNNKEL come from the germline V gene (reference sequence). The CDR3 contains 15 residues. Trimming cost V 4 bases and J 2 bases; bases outside gene matches: 1. The CDR3 nucleotides are TGTGCCAGCAGCCCTAGCGGGGGGCCCTACAATGAGCAGTTCTTC. Translation gives CASSPSGGPYNEQFF.

The V call is TRBV7-9, the J call TRBJ2-1; 14 nucleotides line up with TRBD2. CDR1 SEHNR and CDR2 FQNEAQ come from the germline V gene (reference sequence). Losses at the gene ends were 0 bases for V and 4 bases for J; bases not matched to a gene: 8. The CDR3 has 19 residues. The CDR3 reads CASSLALTSGGAIYNEQFF. Here the CDR3 DNA reads TGTGCCAGCAGCTTAGCCTTGACTAGCGGGGGGGCAATATACAATGAGCAGTTCTTC.

This clone occurred many times. The chain couples TRBV3-1 (or the pseudogene TRBV3-2) to TRBJ1-1, with 8 bases that match TRBD1. The J segment lost 5 bases and the V segment lost 0 bases, leaving 5 bases of the junction unmatched. CDR3 length: 15 amino acids. CDR1 is LGHDT and CDR2 is YNNKEL in the germline V gene (reference sequence). CDR3 sequence (DNA): TGTGCCAGCAGCCAAGACAGGGGGCCGGGGACTGAAGCTTTCTTT. Translating gives CASSQDRGPGTEAFF.

This clone was counted between two and nine times. This chain uses TRBV18 with TRBJ2-7, with D maybe TRBD1 (5 bases). V was trimmed by 2 bases and J by 2 bases, leaving 10 bases between them. Looked up from germline, CDR1 is KGHSH and CDR2 is LQKENI. The CDR3 spans 14 residues. CDR3 protein: CASSPTGATYEQYF. The CDR3 DNA follows: TGTGCCAGCTCACCAACTGGGGCGACCTACGAGCAGTACTTC.

The chain employs TRBV9 and TRBJ1-1; tentatively, D is TRBD1 (6 bases). The V and J ends lost 4 bases and 9 bases respectively, with 22 bases between them. Germline CDR1 reads SGDLS; CDR2 reads YYNGEE. The CDR3 consists of 15 residues. This CDR3 is CASSPSRGFSEQAFF. For the CDR3, the DNA is TGTGCCAGCAGCCCCTCGAGGGGGTTCTCTGAACAAGCTTTCTTT.

The genes are TRBV2 and TRBJ1-1, with D maybe TRBD1 (5 bases). Germline loops: CDR1 SNHLY, CDR2 FYNNEI. V was pared by 7 bases and J by 5 bases, with 20 bases between. The CDR3 runs to 15 residues. The DNA of the CDR3 is TGTGCCAGCACCGAGGGGAGGGACTCTGGTACTGAAGCTTTCTTT. Protein sequence: CASTEGRDSGTEAFF.

The genes are TRBV9 and TRBJ2-6; 9 bases fit TRBD1. From germline, CDR1 is SGDLS and CDR2 YYNGEE. Trimming removed 4 bases from V and 0 bases from J; junction bases left unmatched: 11. The CDR3 sequence is 19 residues long. Written as DNA, the CDR3 is TGTGCCAGCAGCCACAGTTGGGACAGGGACTTCTCTGGGGCCAACGTCCTGACTTTC. Amino acid sequence: CASSHSWDRDFSGANVLTF.

The chain recombines TRBV6-2 or TRBV6-3 with TRBJ1-5, with TRBD1 identical over 7 bases. V shed 5 bases, J shed 0 bases, and the junction held 4 bases outside the gene matches. CDR3 length equals 15 residues. Germline V lookup: CDR1 MNHEY, CDR2 SVGEGT. The CDR3 region is CASSRDSYSNQPQHF. The CDR3 DNA is TGTGCCAGCAGTCGGGACAGCTATAGCAATCAGCCCCAGCATTTT.

J is TRBJ1-3 and V is TRBV7-6; D is perhaps TRBD1 (5 bases). CDR3 length: 17 amino acids. The V end lost 5 bases, the J end lost 1 base, and 18 bases lay between the germline ends. Germline V gives CDR1 SGHVS, CDR2 FNYEAQ. The CDR3 loop reads CASSEYPPGGSGNTIYF. The CDR3 nucleotides are TGTGCCAGCAGCGAATATCCCCCCGGGGGTTCTGGAAACACCATATATTTT.

This chain connects TRBV7-8 to TRBJ2-7, with D possibly being TRBD1 (6 bases). Germline V gene lookup returns CDR1 SGHVS and CDR2 FQNEAQ. The V end was cut by 5 bases, the J end by 5 bases, with 19 bases between. The CDR3 is made up of 15 amino acids. In DNA, the CDR3 is TGTGCCAGCAGCCGAAATTTGGAGCAGGGGAACGAGCAGTACTTC. It yields the protein CASSRNLEQGNEQYF.

The V and J genes are TRBV27 and TRBJ1-6; the D is unclear. Germline assignment: CDR1 MNHEY and CDR2 SMNVEV (reference sequence). This CDR3 is 16 amino acids long. V lost 5 bases and J 0 bases, leaving 11 bases between the germline ends. The CDR3 region has the DNA TGTGCCAGCAGTAGAACAAAAAGCTCCTATAATTCACCCCTCCACTTT. Encoded protein: CASSRTKSSYNSPLHF.

The V gene is TRBV4-1, the J gene TRBJ1-4, with a weak D call TRBD1 (5 bases). The length of the CDR3 is 18 residues. V was pared by 0 bases and J by 0 bases, with 14 bases between. CDR1 and CDR2 (germline): MGHRA, YSYEKL. This CDR3 reads CASSQDLQGTATNEKLFF. The CDR3 DNA is TGCGCCAGCAGCCAAGATCTGCAGGGCACTGCAACTAATGAAAAACTGTTTTTT.

The chain couples TRBV5-1 to TRBJ1-1; D remains unclear. The CDR3 totals 13 residues. Trimming removed 2 bases at V and 0 bases at J, with 5 bases between. From germline, CDR1 is SGHRS and CDR2 YFSETQ. This chain's CDR3 is CASSFEMNTEAFF. The DNA of the CDR3 is TGCGCCAGCAGCTTCGAGATGAACACTGAAGCTTTCTTT.

This clone appeared once. The rearrangement links TRBV15 to TRBJ2-5; a possible D gene is TRBD1 (6 bases). This CDR3 is 16 amino acids long. The germline V gene encodes CDR1 LNHNV and CDR2 YYDKDF (reference sequence). Trimming left V 4 bases short and J 0 bases short, with 15 bases between. The CDR3 is CATSMRGHSNQETQYF. The CDR3 DNA is TGTGCCACCAGCATGAGGGGACACTCAAACCAAGAGACCCAGTACTTC. Based on the CDR3 plus reference TRBV15 and TRBJ2-5, the full variable domain is DAMVIQNPRYQVTQFGKPVTLSCSQTLNHNVMYWYQQKSSQAPKLLFHYYDKDFNNEADTPDNFQSRRPNTSFCFLDIRSPGLGDTAMYLCATSMRGHSNQETQYFGPGTRLLVL.

A single count supports this clone. The chain links TRBV7-6 to TRBJ2-3; 16 bases line up with TRBD2. This CDR3 is 18 amino acids long. Germline CDR1 is SGHVS and CDR2 is FNYEAQ. V lost 5 bases to trimming and J lost 3 bases; unmatched junction nucleotides: 8. CDR3 sequence (DNA): TGTGCCAGCAGCCGAGCCGGGACTAGCGGGGGGGCAACAGATACGCAGTATTTT. This codes for CASSRAGTSGGATDTQYF.

The sample holds one count of this clone. A junction end diverges from the germline sequence, so it may reflect a read error. The chain is built from TRBV7-7 and TRBJ2-7; D call uncertain. Germline-derived CDR1 and CDR2 are SSHAT and FNYEAQ (reference sequence). The CDR3 length is 11 residues. The CDR3 is CASSFRVKQYF. The CDR3 DNA follows: TGTGCTAGCAGCTTCCGGGTGAAGCAGTACTTC.

V is TRBV30 and J is TRBJ2-2, with a possible D match to TRBD2 (6 bases). The CDR3 totals 14 residues. Trimming shortened V by 5 bases and J by 3 bases, and 13 bases separated the two germline ends. The germline gives CDR1 GTSNPN, CDR2 SVGIG (reference sequence). DNA of the CDR3: TGTGCCTGGGTCGGGACTGTCTACACCGGGGAGCTGTTTTTT. It specifies CAWVGTVYTGELFF.

The CDR3 bases are TGTGCCAGCAGCCCTCCCCGTGCCACTTCTAGCACAGATACGCAGTATTTT. It codes for CASSPPRATSSTDTQYF. The chain combines TRBV7-2 with TRBJ2-3; no firm D call. The CDR3 has 17 amino acids. The V gene's germline CDR1 is SGHTA and CDR2 FQGNSA. V was shortened by 5 bases and J by 0 bases, with 18 bases between the two germline ends.

A few counts support this clone. V usage is TRBV9 and J usage is TRBJ2-5, with 9 bases that match TRBD2. The CDR3 is 16 residues long. With V trimmed by 2 bases and J by 5 bases, 10 bases remained unmatched. Germline CDR1 reads SGDLS; CDR2 reads YYNGEE. The DNA for the CDR3 is TGTGCCAGCAGCGTCCAGGGCGGGGGGGCCCGGGAGACCCAGTACTTC. Its protein is CASSVQGGGARETQYF.

This chain uses TRBV7-9 with TRBJ2-7; D gene unclear. This CDR3 region has 13 residues. V was trimmed by 4 bases and J by 6 bases, leaving 13 bases between them. The germline V gene has CDR1 SEHNR and CDR2 FQNEAQ (reference sequence). The CDR3 sequence is CASSYSTLGEQYF. CDR3 bases: TGTGCCAGCAGCTACTCTACCCTTGGCGAGCAGTACTTC.